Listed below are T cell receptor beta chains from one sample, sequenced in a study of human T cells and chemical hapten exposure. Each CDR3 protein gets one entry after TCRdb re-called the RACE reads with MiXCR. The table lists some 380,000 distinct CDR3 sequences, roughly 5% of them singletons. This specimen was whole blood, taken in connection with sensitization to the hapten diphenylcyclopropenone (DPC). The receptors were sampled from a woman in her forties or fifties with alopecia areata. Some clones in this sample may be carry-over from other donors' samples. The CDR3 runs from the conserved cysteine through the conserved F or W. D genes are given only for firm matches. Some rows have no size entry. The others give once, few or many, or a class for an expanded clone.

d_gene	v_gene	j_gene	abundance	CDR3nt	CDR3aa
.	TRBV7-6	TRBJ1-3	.	TGTGCCAGCAGCTTGGCAGGAGATTCCGGAAACACCATATATTTT	CASSLAGDSGNTIYF
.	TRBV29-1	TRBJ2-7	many	TGCAGCGTTGCGGCGGGGAACGAGCAGTACTTC	CSVAAGNEQYF
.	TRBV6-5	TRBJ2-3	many	TGTGCCAGCAGTTACTCGAATACGCAGTATTTT	CASSYSNTQYF
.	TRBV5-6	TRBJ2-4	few	TGTGCCAGCACCAACGGGGCAGGGGGGAACATTCAGTACTTC	CASTNGAGGNIQYF
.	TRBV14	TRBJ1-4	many	TGTGCCAGCAGCCAAGCGGGGAGGACGAATGAAAAACTGTTTTTT	CASSQAGRTNEKLFF
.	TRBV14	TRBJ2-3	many	TGTGCCAGCAGCCAAGGGGACTCACGCAATACGCAGTATTTT	CASSQGDSRNTQYF
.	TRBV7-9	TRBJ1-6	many	TGTGCCAGCAGCTTACAGGGGTGGGATTCACCCCTCCACTTT	CASSLQGWDSPLHF
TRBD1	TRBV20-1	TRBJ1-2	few	TGCAGTGCCACCCGGCAGGCACAGGGGGCTATAAACTATGGCTACACCTTC	CSATRQAQGAINYGYTF
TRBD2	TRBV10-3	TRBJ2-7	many	TGTGCCATCAGTGAGGCCCTTGGGCGGGGCGGGGGCGAGCAGTACTTC	CAISEALGRGGGEQYF
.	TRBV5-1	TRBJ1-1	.	TGCGCCAGCAGCTTGGAGGTCAACACTGACGCTTTCTTT	CASSLEVNTDAFF